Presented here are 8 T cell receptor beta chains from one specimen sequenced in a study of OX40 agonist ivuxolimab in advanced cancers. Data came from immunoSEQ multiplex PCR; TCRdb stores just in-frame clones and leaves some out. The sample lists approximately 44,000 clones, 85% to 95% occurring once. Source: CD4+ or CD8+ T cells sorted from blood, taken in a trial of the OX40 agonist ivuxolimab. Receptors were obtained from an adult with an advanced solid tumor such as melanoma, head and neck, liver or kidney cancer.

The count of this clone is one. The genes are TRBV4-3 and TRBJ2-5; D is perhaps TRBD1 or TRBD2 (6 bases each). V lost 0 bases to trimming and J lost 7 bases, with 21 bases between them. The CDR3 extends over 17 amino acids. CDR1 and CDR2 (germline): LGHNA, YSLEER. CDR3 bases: TGCGCCAGCAGCCAAGACCCTATTTCGGGGGCGGAGCGGACCCAGTACTTC. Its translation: CASSQDPISGAERTQYF.

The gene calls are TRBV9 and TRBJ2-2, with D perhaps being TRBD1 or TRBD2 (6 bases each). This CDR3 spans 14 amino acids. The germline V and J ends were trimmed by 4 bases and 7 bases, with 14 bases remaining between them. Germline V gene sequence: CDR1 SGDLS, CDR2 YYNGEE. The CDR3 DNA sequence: TGTGCCAGCAGCCCGTCGGGGGCGGGCGGGGAGCTGTTTTTT. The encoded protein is CASSPSGAGGELFF.

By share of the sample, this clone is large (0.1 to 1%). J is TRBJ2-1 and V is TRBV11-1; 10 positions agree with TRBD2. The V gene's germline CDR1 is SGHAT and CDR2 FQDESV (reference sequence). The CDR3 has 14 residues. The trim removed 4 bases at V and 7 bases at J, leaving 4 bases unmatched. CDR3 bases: TGTGCCAGCAGCTCTAGCGGGAGTTGGAATGAGCAGTTCTTC. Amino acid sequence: CASSSSGSWNEQFF. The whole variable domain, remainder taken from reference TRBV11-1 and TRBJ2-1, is EAEVAQSPRYKITEKSQAVAFWCDPISGHATLYWYRQILGQGPELLVQFQDESVVDDSQLPKDRFSAERLKGVDSTLKIQPAELGDSAMYLCASSSSGSWNEQFFGPGTRLTVL.

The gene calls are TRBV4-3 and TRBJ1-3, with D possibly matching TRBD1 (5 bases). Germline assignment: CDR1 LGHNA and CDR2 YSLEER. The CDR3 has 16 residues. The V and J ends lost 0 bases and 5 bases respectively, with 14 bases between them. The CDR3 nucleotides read TGCGCCAGCAGCCAAGATGGGGCAGGGAATAGAAACACCATATATTTT. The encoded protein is CASSQDGAGNRNTIYF.

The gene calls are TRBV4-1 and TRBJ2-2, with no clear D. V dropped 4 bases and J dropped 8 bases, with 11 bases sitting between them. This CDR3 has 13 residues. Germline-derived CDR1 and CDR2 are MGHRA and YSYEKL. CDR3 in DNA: TGCGCCAGCAGCCGAAAGTCCCTTGGGGAGCTGTTTTTT. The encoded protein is CASSRKSLGELFF.

The chain's CDR3 is CASSIFSGEGYEQYF. The CDR3 nucleotides read TGTGCCAGTAGTATATTCTCCGGGGAAGGCTACGAGCAGTACTTC. The chain joins TRBV19 to TRBJ2-7, with D perhaps matching TRBD2 (5 bases). V was shortened by 2 bases and J by 3 bases, with 14 bases between the two germline ends. There are 15 residues in the CDR3. The germline V gene encodes CDR1 LNHDA and CDR2 SQIVND (reference sequence). The entire variable domain, with the rest obtained from reference TRBV19 and TRBJ2-7, is as follows: DGGITQSPKYLFRKEGQNVTLSCEQNLNHDAMYWYRQDPGQGLRLIYYSQIVNDFQKGDIAEGYSVSREKKESFPLTVTSAQKNPTAFYLCASSIFSGEGYEQYFGPGTRLTVT.

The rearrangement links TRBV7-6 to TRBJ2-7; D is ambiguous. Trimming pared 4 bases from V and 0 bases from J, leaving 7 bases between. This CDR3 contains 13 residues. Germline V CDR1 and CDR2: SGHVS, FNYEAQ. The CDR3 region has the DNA TGTGCCAGCAGCTATTCCGGCTCCTACGAGCAGTACTTC. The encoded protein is CASSYSGSYEQYF.

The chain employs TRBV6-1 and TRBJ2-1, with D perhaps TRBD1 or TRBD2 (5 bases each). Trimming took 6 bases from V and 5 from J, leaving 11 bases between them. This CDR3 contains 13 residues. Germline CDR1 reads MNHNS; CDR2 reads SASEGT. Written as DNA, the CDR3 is TGTGCCAGCAGGAGGGGTTCCGACAATGAGCAGTTCTTC. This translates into CASRRGSDNEQFF.